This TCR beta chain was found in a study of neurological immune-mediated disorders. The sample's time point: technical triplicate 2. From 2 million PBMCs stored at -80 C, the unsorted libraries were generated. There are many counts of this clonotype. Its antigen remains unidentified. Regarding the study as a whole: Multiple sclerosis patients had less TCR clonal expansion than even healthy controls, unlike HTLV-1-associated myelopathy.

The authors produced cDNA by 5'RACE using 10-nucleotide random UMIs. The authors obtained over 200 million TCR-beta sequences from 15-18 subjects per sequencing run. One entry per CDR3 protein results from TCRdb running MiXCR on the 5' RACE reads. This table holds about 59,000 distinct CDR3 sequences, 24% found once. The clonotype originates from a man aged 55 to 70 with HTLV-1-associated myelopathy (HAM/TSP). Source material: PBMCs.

CDR3 loop: CSVQKISYNEQFF. As DNA, the CDR3 is TGCAGTGTTCAGAAAATATCCTACAATGAGCAGTTCTTC. The rearrangement joins TRBV20-1 to TRBJ2-1; no clear D gene. V was pared by 7 bases and J by 1 base, with 11 bases between. In germline, CDR1 is DFQATT, CDR2 SNEGSKA (reference sequence). This CDR3 is 13 amino acids long.